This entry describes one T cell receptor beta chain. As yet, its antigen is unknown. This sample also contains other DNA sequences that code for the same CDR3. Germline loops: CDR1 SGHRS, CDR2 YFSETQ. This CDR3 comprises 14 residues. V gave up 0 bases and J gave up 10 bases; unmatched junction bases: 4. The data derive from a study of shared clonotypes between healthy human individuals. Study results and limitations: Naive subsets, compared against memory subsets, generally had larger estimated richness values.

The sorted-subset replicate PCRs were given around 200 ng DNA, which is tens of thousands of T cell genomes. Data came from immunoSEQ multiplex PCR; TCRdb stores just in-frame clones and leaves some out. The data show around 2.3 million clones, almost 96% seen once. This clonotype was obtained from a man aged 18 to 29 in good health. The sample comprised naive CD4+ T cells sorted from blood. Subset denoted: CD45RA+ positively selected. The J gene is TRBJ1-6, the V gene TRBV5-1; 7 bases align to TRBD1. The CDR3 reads CASSLGRGESPLHF. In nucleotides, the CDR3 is TGCGCCAGCAGCTTGGGCAGGGGGGAATCACCCCTCCACTTT.